This passage covers 25 T cell receptor beta chains from one sample sequenced in a study of blood T cell repertoires in COVID-19. The method was immunoSEQ multiplex PCR; TCRdb's version includes in-frame clones alone and lacks a portion of them. The sample includes around 260,000 clones, about 87% seen only once; the top ten take approximately 4.3%. Source material: peripheral blood. These receptor sequences come from a man aged 55 to 69 who had recovered from COVID-19.

J is TRBJ2-3 and V is TRBV7-6; 16 bases are a match to TRBD2. Germline CDR1 reads SGHVS; CDR2 reads FNYEAQ. The CDR3 runs 17 residues. V lost 5 bases to trimming and J lost 3 bases; unmatched junction nucleotides: 5. The CDR3 nucleotides read TGTGCCAGCAGCCCAGGGACTAGCGGGGGGGAAACAGATACGCAGTATTTT. Translated, it gives CASSPGTSGGETDTQYF.

V gene TRBV6-2 or TRBV6-3 combines with J gene TRBJ2-6, with 7 positions matching TRBD1. This CDR3 is built from 16 residues. Per germline, CDR1 MNHEY and CDR2 SVGEGT. V lost 5 bases and J lost 0; bases outside the gene matches: 4. The CDR3 sequence: CASSQGQLSGANVLTF. CDR3 DNA sequence: TGTGCCAGCAGTCAGGGACAGCTCTCTGGGGCCAACGTCCTGACTTTC.

The rearrangement uses TRBV11-2 and TRBJ2-1; 9 bases map to TRBD1. The junction had 5 bases not matched to a gene; V was cut back by 1 base and J by 7 bases. The CDR3 extends over 15 amino acids. Per the germline V gene, CDR1 is SGHAT and CDR2 is FQNNGV. CDR3 amino acids: CASSLVGTGRNEQFF. CDR3 sequence (DNA): TGTGCCAGCAGCTTAGTAGGGACAGGGAGGAATGAGCAGTTCTTC.

The chain links TRBV7-9 to TRBJ2-7, with 8 positions matching TRBD2. Germline loops: CDR1 SEHNR, CDR2 FQNEAQ (reference sequence). Germline trimming cut 3 bases from V and 5 bases from J; bases unmatched to any gene: 9. The CDR3 is 15 residues long. The CDR3 DNA reads as TGTGCCAGCAGCTTCTTGGATGGGACTAGGGACGAGCAGTACTTC. As protein: CASSFLDGTRDEQYF. The whole variable domain, remainder taken from reference TRBV7-9 and TRBJ2-7, is DTGVSQNPRHKITKRGQNVTFRCDPISEHNRLYWYRQTLGQGPEFLTYFQNEAQLEKSRLLSDRFSAERPKGSFSTLEIQRTEQGDSAMYLCASSFLDGTRDEQYFGPGTRLTVT.

The chain carries TRBV28 and TRBJ2-7, with 11 bases lining up with TRBD2. This CDR3 contains 16 residues. Germline V gene lookup returns CDR1 MDHEN and CDR2 SYDVKM. The V and J ends lost 7 bases and 5 bases, in that order; junction bases with no gene match: 13. CDR3 nucleotides: TGTGCCAGCACCCCTGGGGGACTAGCGGTAGTCCACGAGCAGTACTTC. Protein product: CASTPGGLAVVHEQYF.

In its sample, this clone was seen a few times. The chain uses TRBV9 and TRBJ2-7; 8 nucleotides agree with TRBD2. Trimming at V came to 0 bases and at J to 6 bases, leaving 8 bases not matched to a gene. Looked up from germline, CDR1 is SGDLS and CDR2 is YYNGEE. There are 15 residues in the CDR3. DNA for the CDR3: TGTGCCAGCAGCGTAGGGACTAGCCGGGGCCGCGAGCAGTACTTC. It encodes CASSVGTSRGREQYF.

The chain uses TRBV6-2 or TRBV6-3 and TRBJ2-2; 9 nucleotides line up with TRBD1. Trimming at V came to 4 bases and at J to 5 bases, leaving 14 bases not matched to a gene. CDR1 MNHEY and CDR2 SVGEGT come from the germline V gene. The CDR3 covers 18 residues. CDR3 bases: TGTGCCAGCAGTTGGGCCGCCACAGGGGGCGTATGGACCGGGGAGCTGTTTTTT. Amino acid sequence: CASSWAATGGVWTGELFF.

J is TRBJ2-3 and V is TRBV4-2; TRBD1 might be the D (6 bases). There are 16 residues in the CDR3. Per the germline V gene, CDR1 is LGHNA and CDR2 is YNFKEQ. The V and J ends lost 0 bases and 1 base respectively, with 11 bases between them. The DNA for the CDR3 is TGTGCCAGCAGCCAAGAAGGGAGACAGGGCACAGATACGCAGTATTTT. This translates into CASSQEGRQGTDTQYF.

The chain combines TRBV9 with TRBJ2-3; 11 bases align to TRBD2. J lost 2 bases, V lost 6 bases, and 5 bases had no gene match. CDR3 size: 15 residues. Per the germline V gene, CDR1 is SGDLS and CDR2 is YYNGEE. DNA for the CDR3: TGTGCCAGCACCCGACTAGCGGGGCACACAGATACGCAGTATTTT. Its protein is CASTRLAGHTDTQYF.

The chain couples TRBV7-3 to TRBJ2-2; 11 positions match TRBD2. Germline V gene data show CDR1 as SGHTA and CDR2 as FQGTGA. The CDR3 is 18 amino acids. Trimming cost V 1 base and J 0 bases; bases outside gene matches: 4. DNA of the CDR3: TGTGCCAGCAGCTTAAAGCTAGCGGGGGGACCGAACACCGGGGAGCTGTTTTTT. It translates to CASSLKLAGGPNTGELFF.

The rearrangement joins TRBV24-1 to TRBJ2-2; no reliable D call. CDR3 size: 12 residues. Germline V gives CDR1 KGHDR, CDR2 SFDVKD. V gave up 5 bases and J gave up 6 bases, with 6 bases separating them. The CDR3 DNA is TGTGCCACCAGTGTTGGAGCCGGGGAGCTGTTTTTT. Translating gives CATSVGAGELFF.

This chain links TRBV11-2 with TRBJ1-4, with TRBD1 matching over 7 bases. Germline-derived CDR1 and CDR2 are SGHAT and FQNNGV. This CDR3 has 13 residues. Trimming cost V 4 bases and J 12 bases; bases outside gene matches: 8. The chain's CDR3 is CASSYHRGSELFF. The CDR3 nucleotides read TGTGCCAGCAGCTACCACAGGGGTTCGGAACTGTTTTTT.

The CDR3 region is CASSRQGESTDTQYF. For the CDR3, the DNA is TGTGCCAGCAGCCGACAGGGAGAGAGCACAGATACGCAGTATTTT. The chain recombines TRBV4-2 with TRBJ2-3; TRBD1 matches at 7 bases. V dropped 4 bases and J dropped 0; count of bases not matched to a gene: 4. CDR3 length: 15 amino acids. Germline V lookup: CDR1 LGHNA, CDR2 YNFKEQ.

This sequence joins TRBV19 and TRBJ1-4; the D is unclear. The length of the CDR3 is 16 residues. Trimming took off 3 bases at V and 3 bases at J, with 14 bases between the two ends. Germline loops: CDR1 LNHDA, CDR2 SQIVND (reference sequence). The CDR3 reads CASSMMTGGANEKLFF. In DNA, the CDR3 is TGTGCCAGTAGTATGATGACTGGCGGGGCTAATGAAAAACTGTTTTTT.

The CDR3 coding sequence is TGTGCCAGCAGGGCAGGGTCGTTCTATGGCTACACCTTC. Protein product: CASRAGSFYGYTF. V and J are TRBV6-5 and TRBJ1-2; weak D call: TRBD1 (5 bases). Trimming removed 6 bases from V and 4 bases from J, with 12 bases in between. CDR3 length: 13 residues. Germline V gene lookup returns CDR1 MNHEY and CDR2 SVGAGI.

The rearrangement joins TRBV18 to TRBJ1-3; TRBD1 aligns across 9 bases. Germline CDR1 reads KGHSH; CDR2 reads LQKENI. The CDR3 loop spans 17 amino acids. V trimming: 4 bases; J trimming: 4 bases; junction bases outside the gene matches: 11. The CDR3 protein is CASSLLIQGAQGNTIYF. In DNA form, the CDR3 reads TGTGCCAGCTCACTTCTGATACAGGGGGCGCAAGGAAACACCATATATTTT.

This rearrangement joins TRBV6-6 to TRBJ1-6; D gene unclear. This CDR3 is built from 14 residues. V lost 7 bases and J 10 bases, leaving 17 bases between the germline ends. Germline assignment: CDR1 MNHNY and CDR2 SVGAGI (reference sequence). As DNA, the CDR3 is TGTGCCAGCACCCCGGGAGGGTGGAGGTCACCCCTCCACTTT. As protein: CASTPGGWRSPLHF.

V gene TRBV6-5 combines with J gene TRBJ2-3; the D gene is possibly TRBD2 (5 bases). Germline assignment: CDR1 MNHEY and CDR2 SVGAGI. Trimming removed 0 bases from V and 6 bases from J, with 13 bases in between. The CDR3 runs 15 residues. The CDR3 DNA reads as TGTGCCAGCAGTTACTCAAGGGTCCGGGATGATACGCAGTATTTT. It specifies CASSYSRVRDDTQYF.

The chain is built from TRBV13 and TRBJ2-3; possibly TRBD1 for D (5 bases). Trimming removed 3 bases at V and 2 bases at J, with 6 bases between. Per germline, CDR1 PRHDT and CDR2 FYEKMQ (reference sequence). The CDR3 spans 13 residues. This CDR3 is CASSFGHTDTQYF. The DNA of the CDR3 is TGTGCCAGCAGCTTCGGACACACAGATACGCAGTATTTT.

The chain has TRBV12-3 or TRBV12-4 and TRBJ1-6; no definite D call. V was pared by 3 bases and J by 6 bases, with 3 bases between. The CDR3 runs to 12 residues. As DNA, the CDR3 is TGTGCCAGCAGTTTCGGTAATTCACCCCTCCACTTT. The encoded protein is CASSFGNSPLHF.

The chain has TRBV7-6 and TRBJ1-1; D is possibly TRBD1 (6 bases). The CDR3 is made up of 16 amino acids. The germline V gene has CDR1 SGHVS and CDR2 FNYEAQ. Trimming took 5 bases from V and 0 from J, leaving 16 bases between them. CDR3: CASSNTETGMNTEAFF. The CDR3 coding sequence is TGTGCCAGCAGCAACACAGAAACAGGGATGAACACTGAAGCTTTCTTT.

The gene calls are TRBV15 and TRBJ2-3; D is unclear. Per the germline V gene, CDR1 is LNHNV and CDR2 is YYDKDF (reference sequence). Trimming pared 0 bases from V and 2 bases from J, leaving 6 bases between. The length of the CDR3 is 14 residues. CDR3 sequence reads: CATSRDEATDTQYF. CDR3 nucleotide sequence: TGTGCCACCAGCAGAGATGAGGCCACAGATACGCAGTATTTT.

This chain connects TRBV7-2 to TRBJ2-7; 7 bases map to TRBD1. With V trimmed by 5 bases and J by 3 bases, 7 bases remained unmatched. This CDR3 is 14 amino acids long. The germline V gene has CDR1 SGHTA and CDR2 FQGNSA. The CDR3 DNA follows: TGTGCCAGCAGCACCCGACAGGGCAACTACGAGCAGTACTTC. It is translated as CASSTRQGNYEQYF.

DNA for the CDR3: TGTGCCAGCTCACTCGCAGGGGGTGAGCAGTTCTTC. Translation gives CASSLAGGEQFF. The chain joins TRBV18 to TRBJ2-1; TRBD1 agrees at 7 bases. The CDR3 totals 12 residues. Germline loops: CDR1 KGHSH, CDR2 LQKENI. The V segment lost 4 bases and the J segment 9 bases; nucleotides outside the gene matches: 3.

The J gene is TRBJ1-5, the V gene TRBV19; no definite D call. The ends were cut back, 6 bases at V and 6 bases at J, with 15 bases in the middle. The CDR3 is 14 residues long. Germline CDR1 LNHDA, CDR2 SQIVND (reference sequence). CDR3 DNA sequence: TGTGCCAGTAGACTAGGACGGCCGGGTCAGCCCCAGCATTTT. Amino acid sequence: CASRLGRPGQPQHF.